Each of the 18 T cell receptor beta chains below was sequenced from the same sample in a study of Tregs in tolerant kidney transplant recipients. TCRdb keeps only in-frame clones here, not all; method: immunoSEQ multiplex PCR. The sample yields under 95,000 clones, approximately 90% seen once. The sample here was Tregs from blood, taken before the transplant. The receptors were sampled from a human donor who received a combined kidney and bone marrow transplant.

The V call is TRBV7-3, the J call TRBJ2-2, with TRBD1 as a possible D gene (5 bases). The CDR3 contains 13 residues. Germline lookup yields CDR1 SGHTA and CDR2 FQGTGA. V was clipped by 4 bases and J by 7 bases, with 10 bases between them. The CDR3 nucleotides are TGTGCCAGCAGCTATGACAGATTCGGGGAGCTGTTTTTT. Translation gives CASSYDRFGELFF.

CDR3: CASSIQVQYSNQPQHF. The CDR3 nucleotides are TGTGCCAGTAGTATACAGGTACAGTATAGCAATCAGCCCCAGCATTTT. The J gene is TRBJ1-5, the V gene TRBV19; no clear D. Germline CDR1 LNHDA, CDR2 SQIVND (reference sequence). Trimming shortened V by 2 bases and J by 0 bases, and 11 bases separated the two germline ends. The CDR3 length is 16 residues.

This chain joins TRBV27 and TRBJ1-2; 8 positions match TRBD1. This CDR3 has 14 residues. CDR1 and CDR2 from the germline V gene are MNHEY and SMNVEV (reference sequence). J gave up 2 bases and V 7 bases, and 6 bases lay outside the gene matches. The CDR3, as DNA: TGTGCCAGCAAAAGGACAGGGTGGAACTATGGCTACACCTTC. It specifies CASKRTGWNYGYTF.

The chain is built from TRBV28 and TRBJ1-1; the D is unclear. Germline V gene sequence: CDR1 MDHEN, CDR2 SYDVKM. V was pared by 10 bases and J by 1 base, with 4 bases between. The CDR3 length is 10 residues. The CDR3 sequence: CATKNTEAFF. DNA for the CDR3: TGTGCCACCAAGAACACTGAAGCTTTCTTT.

V gene TRBV18 combines with J gene TRBJ2-6; possibly TRBD1 for D (5 bases). V gave up 5 bases and J gave up 0 bases, with 14 bases separating them. This CDR3 has 17 amino acids. Germline loops: CDR1 KGHSH, CDR2 LQKENI. The CDR3, as DNA: TGTGCCAGCTCAAAGGGGTCGTACACCTCTGGGGCCAACGTCCTGACTTTC. Translating gives CASSKGSYTSGANVLTF.

The chain uses TRBV4-3 and TRBJ1-4; D not resolved. The germline V gene has CDR1 LGHNA and CDR2 YSLEER. Trimming shortened V by 0 bases and J by 7 bases, and 12 bases separated the two germline ends. This CDR3 contains 15 residues. The CDR3 bases are TGCGCCAGCAGCCAAGATCGGAGGGAAGGTGAAAAACTGTTTTTT. Translating gives CASSQDRREGEKLFF.

The CDR3 nucleotides are TGTGCCAGCAGTTTATCGGGCCAGCCTAGCACAGATACGCAGTATTTT. Translating gives CASSLSGQPSTDTQYF. The chain recombines TRBV27 with TRBJ2-3; D gene unclear. In germline, CDR1 is MNHEY, CDR2 SMNVEV (reference sequence). Trimming stripped 0 bases from V and 0 bases from J, with 10 bases between. The CDR3 sequence is 16 residues long.

V usage is TRBV10-2 and J usage is TRBJ2-3; D is unclear. The CDR3 length is 16 residues. Deletions cut 0 bases from V and 4 bases from J, with 14 bases between. In germline, CDR1 is WSHSY, CDR2 SAAADI. The CDR3 coding sequence is TGCGCCAGCAGTGAGTCTGGTAATACCGGAGCAGATACGCAGTATTTT. Encoded protein: CASSESGNTGADTQYF.

The chain is built from TRBV19 and TRBJ1-1; 7 bases align to TRBD1. From germline, CDR1 is LNHDA and CDR2 SQIVND (reference sequence). This CDR3 is built from 14 residues. J gave up 2 bases and V 5 bases, and 5 bases lay outside the gene matches. In DNA form, the CDR3 reads TGTGCCAGTAGTTCGGACAGGTCCAACACTGAAGCTTTCTTT. Translation gives CASSSDRSNTEAFF.

The chain combines TRBV28 with TRBJ2-7; the D is unclear. Between the trimmed V and J ends, which lost 7 bases and 2 bases, there was a span of 9 bases. CDR3 length: 12 residues. CDR1 MDHEN and CDR2 SYDVKM come from the germline V gene. CDR3 sequence reads: CASTSSTYEQYF. CDR3 bases: TGTGCCAGCACTAGTTCCACCTACGAGCAGTACTTC.

V and J are TRBV2 and TRBJ2-2, with 9 bases matching TRBD1. Looked up from germline, CDR1 is SNHLY and CDR2 is FYNNEI. CDR3 length equals 15 residues. Trimming cost V 7 bases and J 7 bases; bases outside gene matches: 10. The chain's CDR3 is CASNPGQGIFGELFF. Here the CDR3 DNA reads TGTGCCAGCAACCCTGGACAGGGGATTTTCGGGGAGCTGTTTTTT.

This clone has a handful of counts. The genes are TRBV2 and TRBJ2-7; weak D call: TRBD2 (5 bases). The CDR3 has 13 amino acids. Between the trimmed V and J ends, which lost 6 bases and 2 bases, there was a span of 11 bases. Per the germline V gene, CDR1 is SNHLY and CDR2 is FYNNEI. The CDR3 DNA is TGTGCCAGCAGCTCTTTCGGGGCCTACGAGCAGTACTTC. It translates to CASSSFGAYEQYF.

The chain uses TRBV7-6 and TRBJ2-5; 8 positions agree with TRBD1. The ends lost 3 bases at V and 5 bases at J; junction bases unmatched: 8. The CDR3 consists of 15 residues. Germline CDR1 is SGHVS and CDR2 is FNYEAQ. Written as DNA, the CDR3 is TGTGCCAGCAGCTTGACAGGGGAGAGGAGGGAGACCCAGTACTTC. Its protein is CASSLTGERRETQYF.

The chain recombines TRBV30 with TRBJ1-1; the D gene is possibly TRBD1 (5 bases). The CDR3 has 13 amino acids. V lost 6 bases and J lost 1, with 12 bases in between. CDR1 is GTSNPN and CDR2 is SVGIG in the germline V gene (reference sequence). CDR3 region: CACPGTGNTEAFF. In nucleotides, the CDR3 is TGTGCCTGCCCTGGGACGGGGAACACTGAAGCTTTCTTT.

In its sample, this clone was seen a few times. The V gene is TRBV10-3, the J gene TRBJ1-5; weak D call: TRBD1 (5 bases). V was trimmed by 4 bases and J by 7 bases, leaving 14 bases between them. Germline CDR1 is ENHRY and CDR2 is SYGVKD. The CDR3 runs to 14 residues. The CDR3 nucleotides read TGTGCCATCAGTGTCGACCGGACAACCCAGCCCCAGCATTTT. Encoded protein: CAISVDRTTQPQHF.

The rearrangement uses TRBV28 and TRBJ1-5; 7 bases map to TRBD1. The CDR3 covers 16 residues. Germline V gene lookup returns CDR1 MDHEN and CDR2 SYDVKM. The V and J ends lost 7 bases and 0 bases, in that order; junction bases with no gene match: 9. As DNA, the CDR3 is TGTGCCAGCACCTCGACAGGGCCTTATAGCAATCAGCCCCAGCATTTT. It translates to CASTSTGPYSNQPQHF.

This chain links TRBV30 with TRBJ1-2; D gene unclear. The CDR3 length is 17 residues. Germline V gene lookup returns CDR1 GTSNPN and CDR2 SVGIG (reference sequence). With 0 bases removed from V and 3 bases from J, the gap between germline ends came to 20 bases. The CDR3 DNA reads TGTGCCTGGAGTGTAGAGAGTTGGGAGGTGGCATACTATGGCTACACCTTC. It is translated as CAWSVESWEVAYYGYTF.

The chain joins TRBV7-9 to TRBJ1-5; D is unresolved. Germline assignment: CDR1 SEHNR and CDR2 FQNEAQ (reference sequence). Trimming pared 2 bases from V and 0 bases from J, leaving 5 bases between. This CDR3 region has 14 residues. CDR3 coding DNA: TGTGCCAGCAGCTTATCTGATAGCAATCAGCCCCAGCATTTT. Amino acid sequence: CASSLSDSNQPQHF.